Shown below are 21 T cell receptor beta chains from a single sample sequenced in a study of early T cells in non-severe SARS-CoV-2 infection. Each CDR3 protein gets one entry after TCRdb re-called the 5' RACE reads with MiXCR. The data hold tens of thousands of distinct CDR3 sequences, with roughly 7.3% observed a single time. What was sequenced was whole blood. The receptor set was obtained from an adult who was a healthcare worker with PCR-confirmed SARS-CoV-2 infection or an uninfected control (not recorded which).

This clonotype was counted between two and nine times. This chain uses TRBV6-2 or TRBV6-3 with TRBJ2-2; no definite D call. Germline CDR1 reads MNHEY; CDR2 reads SVGEGT. The V and J ends lost 4 bases and 2 bases respectively, with 5 bases between them. The CDR3 spans 13 residues. CDR3 DNA: TGTGCCAGCAGTTCGGTAAACACCGGGGAGCTGTTTTTT. Translation gives CASSSVNTGELFF.

Many counts were recorded for this clonotype. The V and J genes are TRBV3-1 and TRBJ1-6; 9 bases match TRBD1. The germline gives CDR1 LGHDT, CDR2 YNNKEL (reference sequence). This CDR3 contains 13 residues. V was pared by 6 bases and J by 9 bases, with 3 bases of the junction left unmatched. DNA for the CDR3: TGTGCCAGCAGTGGACAGGGGAGTTCACCCCTCCACTTT. This gives the protein CASSGQGSSPLHF.

This clonotype was seen more than once but under ten times. This chain joins TRBV12-3 or TRBV12-4 and TRBJ1-1; D not certain. V shed 2 bases and J shed 0 bases, with 7 bases lying between them. The CDR3 sequence is 14 residues long. Here the CDR3 reads CASSLKNLNTEAFF. DNA for the CDR3: TGTGCCAGCAGTTTAAAAAACTTGAACACTGAAGCTTTCTTT.

This clonotype has ten or more counts. V is TRBV7-9 and J is TRBJ2-1, with 8 bases matching TRBD2. After removal of 11 bases from V and 0 bases from J, the junction contained 9 bases not matched to a gene. Per the germline V gene, CDR1 is SEHNR and CDR2 is FQNEAQ (reference sequence). The CDR3 contains 15 residues. The CDR3 DNA sequence: TGTGCCGCCCCTCAGGGGACTAGCTCCTACAATGAGCAGTTCTTC. This gives the protein CAAPQGTSSYNEQFF. Supplemented by reference TRBV7-9 and TRBJ2-1, the full variable domain reads DTGVSQNPRHKITKRGQNVTFRCDPISEHNRLYWYRQTLGQGPEFLTYFQNEAQLEKSRLLSDRFSAERPKGSFSTLEIQRTEQGDSAMYLCAAPQGTSSYNEQFFGPGTRLTVL.

There are a few counts of this clonotype. The chain is built from TRBV11-2 and TRBJ2-3, with D unclear. Germline V gene data show CDR1 as SGHAT and CDR2 as FQNNGV. CDR3 length: 16 residues. V lost 5 bases, J lost 3 bases, and 18 bases lay in between. CDR3 nucleotide sequence: TGTGCCAGCAGCCCACATTTGGGGTCTTTTACAGATACGCAGTATTTT. Its translation: CASSPHLGSFTDTQYF.

This clonotype has ten or more counts. In DNA form, the CDR3 reads TGTGCCAGCAGCTTTATAAAGGGTGGAGAAAAACTGTTTTTT. It specifies CASSFIKGGEKLFF. The V call is TRBV7-2, the J call TRBJ1-4; D gene uncertain. This CDR3 is 14 amino acids long. V gave up 3 bases and J gave up 8 bases, with 13 bases separating them. Per germline, CDR1 SGHTA and CDR2 FQGNSA.

This clonotype was picked up many times. This chain connects TRBV28 to TRBJ2-7; 8 nucleotides align to TRBD1. The V gene end was trimmed by 6 bases and the J gene end by 0 bases; junction bases not matched to a gene: 10. The CDR3 is 16 residues long. Germline V CDR1 and CDR2: MDHEN, SYDVKM. CDR3 amino acids: CASSVPRTGNSYEQYF. CDR3 DNA sequence: TGTGCCAGCAGCGTCCCAAGGACAGGGAACTCCTACGAGCAGTACTTC. Based on the CDR3 plus reference TRBV28 and TRBJ2-7, the full variable domain is DVKVTQSSRYLVKRTGEKVFLECVQDMDHENMFWYRQDPGLGLRLIYFSYDVKMKEKGDIPEGYSVSREKKERFSLILESASTNQTSMYLCASSVPRTGNSYEQYFGPGTRLTVT.

This clonotype was seen a few times. The chain recombines TRBV7-9 with TRBJ2-4; D is ambiguous. The CDR3 is 14 residues long. Germline V gives CDR1 SEHNR, CDR2 FQNEAQ (reference sequence). The V gene lost 5 bases and the J gene lost 1 base, with 9 bases spanning the gap. The CDR3 nucleotides read TGTGCCAGCAGCGCAATATGGGCCAAAAACATTCAGTACTTC. It encodes CASSAIWAKNIQYF.

There are a few counts of this clonotype. The CDR3 DNA reads as TGTGCCAGCACCCTGGGACTAGCTTACAATGAGCAGTTCTTC. This sequence encodes CASTLGLAYNEQFF. V usage is TRBV6-2 or TRBV6-3 and J usage is TRBJ2-1, with TRBD2 matching 9 bases. CDR3 size: 14 residues. The germline V gene encodes CDR1 MNHEY and CDR2 SVGEGT. Trimming at V came to 7 bases and at J to 4 bases, leaving 5 bases not matched to a gene.

This clonotype was observed many times. The chain has TRBV7-2 and TRBJ1-1, with a possible D match to TRBD1 (5 bases). Trimming removed 0 bases at V and 1 base at J, with 9 bases between. Germline-derived CDR1 and CDR2 are SGHTA and FQGNSA. The CDR3 totals 15 residues. This CDR3 is CASSLAPTENTEAFF. The CDR3 region has the DNA TGTGCCAGCAGCTTAGCCCCGACAGAGAACACTGAAGCTTTCTTT.

This clonotype has a count of ten or more. CDR3 coding DNA: TGTGCCAGCAGGTCTTCCTATGGCTACACCTTC. As protein: CASRSSYGYTF. J is TRBJ1-2 and V is TRBV4-2; the D is unclear. Deletions cut 6 bases from V and 4 bases from J, with 6 bases between. Germline values: CDR1 LGHNA, CDR2 YNFKEQ. The CDR3 contains 11 residues.

This clonotype was observed at least ten times. The chain uses TRBV29-1 and TRBJ2-6; D remains ambiguous. Germline V gives CDR1 SQVTM, CDR2 ANQGSEA. V was pared by 4 bases and J by 2 bases, with 9 bases between. The length of the CDR3 is 14 residues. The CDR3 loop reads CSVVFLAGANVLTF. CDR3 coding DNA: TGCAGCGTTGTGTTTCTGGCTGGGGCCAACGTCCTGACTTTC.

The chain carries TRBV28 and TRBJ2-7; 8 bases map to TRBD2. V gave up 3 bases and J gave up 4 bases; unmatched junction bases: 5. Germline CDR1 and CDR2: MDHEN and SYDVKM. This CDR3 has 14 amino acids. DNA for the CDR3: TGTGCCAGCAGTTTCCGGGGGGGTCAGTACGAGCAGTACTTC. Protein: CASSFRGGQYEQYF.

A remark on this clonotype: Germline and junction disagree at one end, which may indicate a read error. The V and J genes are TRBV28 and TRBJ2-3; D not certain. The CDR3 extends over 14 amino acids. In germline, CDR1 is MDHEN, CDR2 SYDVKM. The CDR3 loop reads CQTVSSLREDTQYF. The CDR3 DNA is TGCCAAACAGTTTCAAGTCTCAGAGAGGATACGCAGTATTTT.

The chain carries TRBV11-3 and TRBJ2-3, with D hard to call. V lost 3 bases, J lost 3 bases, and 7 bases lay in between. The CDR3 spans 13 residues. CDR1 and CDR2 (germline): SGHNT, YENEEA. Here the CDR3 reads CASSFGLTDTQYF. The CDR3 DNA follows: TGTGCCAGCAGCTTCGGGTTGACAGATACGCAGTATTTT.

This clonotype has a handful of counts. The chain employs TRBV5-1 and TRBJ2-5; D ambiguous. This CDR3 has 12 amino acids. Germline lookup yields CDR1 SGHRS and CDR2 YFSETQ. V dropped 3 bases and J dropped 2 bases, with 5 bases sitting between them. DNA of the CDR3: TGCGCCAGCAGCTCGCTGCAAGAGACCCAGTACTTC. Protein sequence: CASSSLQETQYF. Based on the CDR3 plus reference TRBV5-1 and TRBJ2-5, the full variable domain is KAGVTQTPRYLIKTRGQQVTLSCSPISGHRSVSWYQQTPGQGLQFLFEYFSETQRNKGNFPGRFSGRQFSNSRSEMNVSTLELGDSALYLCASSSLQETQYFGPGTRLLVL.

The chain is built from TRBV7-2 and TRBJ2-7; D perhaps matches TRBD2 (5 bases). This CDR3 contains 15 residues. CDR1 and CDR2 (germline): SGHTA, FQGNSA. The V end was cut by 2 bases, the J end by 5 bases, with 16 bases between. CDR3 loop: CASSLKIPAGDEQYF. The CDR3 nucleotides read TGTGCCAGCAGCTTAAAAATTCCGGCGGGCGACGAGCAGTACTTC.

This chain links TRBV4-2 with TRBJ2-7, with TRBD2 identical over 9 bases. Germline lookup yields CDR1 LGHNA and CDR2 YNFKEQ. V dropped 0 bases and J dropped 5; count of bases not matched to a gene: 5. The CDR3 spans 15 residues. In nucleotides, the CDR3 is TGTGCCAGCAGCCAAGAGGTAGCGGGGGTCAACGAGCAGTACTTC. Translated: CASSQEVAGVNEQYF.

This clonotype was recorded at least ten times. The V call is TRBV11-2, the J call TRBJ1-2; TRBD1 might be the D (6 bases). This CDR3 contains 14 residues. Germline V lookup: CDR1 SGHAT, CDR2 FQNNGV. V was pared by 3 bases and J by 2 bases, with 10 bases between. The CDR3 DNA follows: TGTGCCAGCAGCTTGATCGGGGGCAACTATGGCTACACCTTC. This codes for CASSLIGGNYGYTF.

For the CDR3, the DNA is TGCGCCAGCAGCTTGCTAGCGGGGAACACCGGGGAGCTGTTTTTT. Translation gives CASSLLAGNTGELFF. V gene TRBV5-1 combines with J gene TRBJ2-2; TRBD2 matches at 8 bases. The V gene end was trimmed by 1 base and the J gene end by 1 base; junction bases not matched to a gene: 0. The CDR3 consists of 15 residues. CDR1 is SGHRS and CDR2 is YFSETQ in the germline V gene.

The CDR3 nucleotides are TGTGCCAGCAGCCAAGTGGGCAGTAATGAAAAACTGTTTTTT. This translates into CASSQVGSNEKLFF. The rearrangement uses TRBV4-2 and TRBJ1-4; no clear D. Germline values: CDR1 LGHNA, CDR2 YNFKEQ. The V end was cut by 1 base, the J end by 4 bases, with 7 bases between. The CDR3 has 14 residues.